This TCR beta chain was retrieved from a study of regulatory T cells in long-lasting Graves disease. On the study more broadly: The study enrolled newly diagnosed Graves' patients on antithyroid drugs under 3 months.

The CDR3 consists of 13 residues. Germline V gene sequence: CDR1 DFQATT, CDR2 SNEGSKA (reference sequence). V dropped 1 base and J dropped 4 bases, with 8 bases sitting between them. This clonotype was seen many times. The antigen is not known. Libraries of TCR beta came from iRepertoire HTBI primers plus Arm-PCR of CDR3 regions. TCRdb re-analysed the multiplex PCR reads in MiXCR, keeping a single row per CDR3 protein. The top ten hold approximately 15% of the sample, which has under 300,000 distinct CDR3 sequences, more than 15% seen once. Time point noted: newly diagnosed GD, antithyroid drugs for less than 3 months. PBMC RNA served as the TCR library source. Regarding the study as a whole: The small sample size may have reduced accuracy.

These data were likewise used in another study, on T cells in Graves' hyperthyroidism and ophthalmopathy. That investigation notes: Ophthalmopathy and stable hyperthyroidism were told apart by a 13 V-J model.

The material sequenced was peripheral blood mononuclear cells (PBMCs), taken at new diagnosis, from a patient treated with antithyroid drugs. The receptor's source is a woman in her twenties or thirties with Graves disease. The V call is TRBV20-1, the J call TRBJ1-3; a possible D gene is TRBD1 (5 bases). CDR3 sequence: CSARGDSGNTIYF. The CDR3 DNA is TGCAGTGCTAGAGGGGACTCCGGAAACACCATATATTTT.